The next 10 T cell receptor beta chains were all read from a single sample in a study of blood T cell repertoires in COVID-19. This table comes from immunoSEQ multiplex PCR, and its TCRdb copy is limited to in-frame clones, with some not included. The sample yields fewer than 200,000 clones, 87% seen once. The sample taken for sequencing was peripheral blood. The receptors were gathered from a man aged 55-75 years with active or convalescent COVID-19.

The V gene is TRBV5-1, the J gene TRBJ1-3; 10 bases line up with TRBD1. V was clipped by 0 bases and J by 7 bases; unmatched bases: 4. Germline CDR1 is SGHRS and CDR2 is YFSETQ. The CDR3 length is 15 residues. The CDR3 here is CASSLDGGQGNTIYF. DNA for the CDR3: TGCGCCAGCAGCTTGGATGGGGGACAGGGGAACACCATATATTTT.

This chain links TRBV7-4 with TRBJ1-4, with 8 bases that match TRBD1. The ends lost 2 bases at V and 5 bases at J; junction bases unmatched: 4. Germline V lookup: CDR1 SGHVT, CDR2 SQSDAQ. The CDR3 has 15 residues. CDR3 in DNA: TGTGCCAGCAGCTTACGCAGGGGGCCGAATGAAAAACTGTTTTTT. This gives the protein CASSLRRGPNEKLFF.

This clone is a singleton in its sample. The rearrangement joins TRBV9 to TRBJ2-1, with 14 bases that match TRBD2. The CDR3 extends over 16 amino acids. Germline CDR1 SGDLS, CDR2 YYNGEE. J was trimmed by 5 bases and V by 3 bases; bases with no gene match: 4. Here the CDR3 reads CASSAGTSGGNNEQFF. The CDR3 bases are TGTGCCAGCAGCGCCGGGACTAGCGGGGGAAACAATGAGCAGTTCTTC.

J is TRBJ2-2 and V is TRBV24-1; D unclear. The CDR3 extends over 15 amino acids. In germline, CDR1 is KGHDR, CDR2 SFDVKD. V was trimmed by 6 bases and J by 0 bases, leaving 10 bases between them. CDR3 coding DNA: TGTGCCACCAGTCTGGCGGATACGAACACCGGGGAGCTGTTTTTT. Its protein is CATSLADTNTGELFF.

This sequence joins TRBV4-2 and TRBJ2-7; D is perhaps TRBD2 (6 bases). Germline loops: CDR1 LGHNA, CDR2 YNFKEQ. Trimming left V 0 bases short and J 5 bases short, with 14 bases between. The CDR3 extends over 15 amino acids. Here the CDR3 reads CASSQDLATSNEQYF. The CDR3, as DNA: TGTGCCAGCAGCCAAGATCTTGCGACTAGTAACGAGCAGTACTTC.

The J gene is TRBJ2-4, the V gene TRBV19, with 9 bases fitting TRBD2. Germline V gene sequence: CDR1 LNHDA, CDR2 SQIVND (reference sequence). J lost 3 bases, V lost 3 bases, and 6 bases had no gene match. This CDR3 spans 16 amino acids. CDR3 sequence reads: CASSMVSGGIKNIQYF. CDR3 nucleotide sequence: TGTGCCAGTAGTATGGTCAGCGGGGGGATCAAAAACATTCAGTACTTC.

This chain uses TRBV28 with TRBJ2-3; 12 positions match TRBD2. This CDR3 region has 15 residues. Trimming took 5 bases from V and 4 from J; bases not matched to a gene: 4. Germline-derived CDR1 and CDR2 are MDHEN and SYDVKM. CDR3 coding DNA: TGTGCCAGCAGTGCTAGCGGGGGGGGATCAGATACGCAGTATTTT. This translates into CASSASGGGSDTQYF.

CDR3 sequence: CASSALGLAGTDTQYF. Here the CDR3 DNA reads TGTGCCAGCAGCGCCTTGGGACTAGCGGGCACAGATACGCAGTATTTT. The rearrangement joins TRBV9 to TRBJ2-3, with 11 positions matching TRBD2. The germline V gene encodes CDR1 SGDLS and CDR2 YYNGEE. CDR3 length equals 16 residues. V was clipped by 3 bases and J by 1 base; unmatched bases: 4.

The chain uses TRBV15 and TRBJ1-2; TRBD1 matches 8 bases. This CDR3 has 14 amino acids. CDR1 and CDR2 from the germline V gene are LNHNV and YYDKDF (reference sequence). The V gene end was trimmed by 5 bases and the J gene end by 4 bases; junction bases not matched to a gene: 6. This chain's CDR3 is CATSPDRGSYGYTF. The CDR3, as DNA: TGTGCCACCAGCCCTGACAGGGGTTCCTATGGCTACACCTTC.

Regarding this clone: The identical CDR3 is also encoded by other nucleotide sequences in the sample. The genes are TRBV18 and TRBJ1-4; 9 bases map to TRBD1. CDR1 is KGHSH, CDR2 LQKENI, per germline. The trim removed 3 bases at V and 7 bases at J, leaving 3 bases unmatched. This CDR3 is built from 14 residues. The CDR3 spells CASSPGQGGEKLFF. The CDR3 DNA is TGTGCCAGCTCACCGGGACAGGGAGGTGAAAAACTGTTTTTT. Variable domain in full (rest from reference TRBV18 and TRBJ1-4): NAGVMQNPRHLVRRRGQEARLRCSPMKGHSHVYWYRQLPEEGLKFMVYLQKENIIDESGMPKERFSAEFPKEGPSILRIQQVVRGDSAAYFCASSPGQGGEKLFFGSGTQLSVL.